The source of this TCR beta chain is a study of response to subunit inactivated influenza vaccine. The CDR3 is made up of 15 amino acids. V lost 5 bases and J lost 2, with 15 bases in between. Per the germline V gene, CDR1 is SGHDT and CDR2 is YYEEEE. TCRdb reanalysed the RT-PCR reads using MiXCR and keeps one entry per CDR3 protein. The repertoire includes about 540,000 distinct CDR3 sequences, around 21% of them detected once, and 2.5% to 3.5% sits in the top ten. Separately, the same data were catalogued under a study of T cells expressing NK-cell markers. That study reports: As the method of synthesis, 5'RACE template switching with UMIs yielded TCR beta cDNA.

The clonotype originates from a man aged 50 to 60 who received an inactivated influenza vaccine. The chain is built from TRBV5-6 and TRBJ2-3; TRBD2 might be the D (5 bases). Sequencing used CD4+ T cells sorted from PBMCs, obtained roughly 13 days after vaccination. The DNA for the CDR3 is TGTGCCAGCAGTTATACGACGGGAAACACAGATACGCAGTATTTT. Its protein product is CASSYTTGNTDTQYF.